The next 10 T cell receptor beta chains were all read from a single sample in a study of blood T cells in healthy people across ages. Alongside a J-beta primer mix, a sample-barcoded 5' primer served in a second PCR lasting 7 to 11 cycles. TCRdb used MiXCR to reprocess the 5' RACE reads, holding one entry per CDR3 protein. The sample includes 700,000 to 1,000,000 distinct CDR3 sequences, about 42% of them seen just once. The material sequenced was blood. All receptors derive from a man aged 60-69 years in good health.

DNA of the CDR3: TGTGCCAGCAGCAACCACGGAGCGGGGGCCGTGGATGAAAAACTGTTTTTT. This codes for CASSNHGAGAVDEKLFF. V usage is TRBV21-1 and J usage is TRBJ1-4; TRBD1 is the table's D call and was not checked against the DNA. TRBV21-1 is annotated as a pseudogene. This CDR3 spans 17 amino acids.

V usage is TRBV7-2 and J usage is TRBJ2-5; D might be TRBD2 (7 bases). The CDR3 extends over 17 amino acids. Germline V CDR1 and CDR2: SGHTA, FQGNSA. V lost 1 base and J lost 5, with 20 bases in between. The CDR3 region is CASSLGTRPNTGETQYF. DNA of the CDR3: TGTGCCAGCAGCTTAGGGACTAGGCCTAATACAGGGGAGACCCAGTACTTC.

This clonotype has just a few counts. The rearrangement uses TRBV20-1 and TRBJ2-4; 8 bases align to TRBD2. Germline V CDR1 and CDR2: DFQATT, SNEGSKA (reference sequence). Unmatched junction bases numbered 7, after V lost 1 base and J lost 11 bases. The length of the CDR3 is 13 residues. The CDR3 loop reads CSARVVGTRLQYF. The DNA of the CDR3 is TGCAGTGCTAGAGTGGTAGGGACTAGACTTCAGTACTTC.

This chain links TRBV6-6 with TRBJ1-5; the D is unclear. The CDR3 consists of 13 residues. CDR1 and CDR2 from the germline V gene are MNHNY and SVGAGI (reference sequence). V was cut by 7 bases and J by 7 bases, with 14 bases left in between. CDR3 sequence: CASMRTEGQPQHF. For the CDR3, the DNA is TGTGCCAGCATGCGAACAGAGGGCCAGCCCCAGCATTTT.

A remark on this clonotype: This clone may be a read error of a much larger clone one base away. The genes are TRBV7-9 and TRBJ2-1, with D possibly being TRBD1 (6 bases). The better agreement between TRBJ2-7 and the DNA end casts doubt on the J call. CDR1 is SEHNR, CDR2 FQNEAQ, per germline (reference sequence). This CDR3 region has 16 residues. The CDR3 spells CASSLAQGSSYNEQYF. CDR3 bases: TGTGCCAGCAGCTTAGCTCAGGGGAGCTCCTACAATGAGCAGTACTTC.

The CDR3 sequence is CSAADRALSYEQYF. CDR3 sequence (DNA): TGCAGTGCCGCTGACAGGGCCCTCTCCTACGAGCAGTACTTC. The V gene is TRBV20-1, the J gene TRBJ2-5; TRBD1 aligns across 7 bases. The J call may be in error: the DNA end matches TRBJ2-7 better. This CDR3 has 14 residues. Germline CDR1 and CDR2: DFQATT and SNEGSKA (reference sequence).

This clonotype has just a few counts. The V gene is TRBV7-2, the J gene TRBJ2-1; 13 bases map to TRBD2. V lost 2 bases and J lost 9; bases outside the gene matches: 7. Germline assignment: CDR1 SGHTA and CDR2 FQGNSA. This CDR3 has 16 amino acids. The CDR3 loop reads CASSLKLAGGRVEQFF. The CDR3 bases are TGTGCCAGCAGCTTAAAACTAGCGGGGGGGCGGGTTGAGCAGTTCTTC.

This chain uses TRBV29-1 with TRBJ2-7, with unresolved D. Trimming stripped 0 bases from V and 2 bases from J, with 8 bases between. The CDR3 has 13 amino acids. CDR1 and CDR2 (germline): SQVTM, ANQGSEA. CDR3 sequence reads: CSVEDIGTYEQYF. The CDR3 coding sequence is TGCAGCGTTGAAGATATAGGGACCTACGAGCAGTACTTC.

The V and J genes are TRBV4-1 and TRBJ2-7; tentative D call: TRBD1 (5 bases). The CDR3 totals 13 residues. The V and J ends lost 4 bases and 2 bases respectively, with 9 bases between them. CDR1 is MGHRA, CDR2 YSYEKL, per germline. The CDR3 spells CASSPQDTYEQYF. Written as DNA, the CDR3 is TGCGCCAGCAGCCCACAGGACACCTACGAGCAGTACTTC.

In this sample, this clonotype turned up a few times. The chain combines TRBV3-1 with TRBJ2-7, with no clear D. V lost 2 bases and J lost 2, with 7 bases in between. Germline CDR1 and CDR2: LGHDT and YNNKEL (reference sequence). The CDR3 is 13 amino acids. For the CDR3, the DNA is TGTGCCAGCAGCCAAACATTTACCTACGAGCAGTACTTC. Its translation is CASSQTFTYEQYF.